This TCR beta chain stems from a study of T cell responses to AZD1222 COVID-19 vaccine. Study-level findings and limits: Increases in Spike-specific TCR breadth and depth were seen after two AZD1222 doses.

As concerns this clone: Its target is not known.

Assay used: immunoSEQ multiplex PCR; TCRdb lists only in-frame clones, some missing. The table records roughly 160,000 clones, about nine tenths of them present only once. V was pared by 4 bases and J by 2 bases, with 11 bases between. Germline V gene sequence: CDR1 LGHDT, CDR2 YNNKEL (reference sequence). There are 14 residues in the CDR3. The chain carries TRBV3-1 (or the pseudogene TRBV3-2) and TRBJ2-5, with D unresolved. This sample comprised peripheral blood, obtained on day 0 of AZD1222 vaccination. The sequence came from an adult in good health. The CDR3 nucleotides are TGTGCCAGCAGCCGGCGAGGAGCACAAGAGACCCAGTACTTC. It encodes CASSRRGAQETQYF.